These 2 T cell receptor beta chains were sequenced from one sample in a study of Tregs in tolerant kidney transplant recipients. Method: immunoSEQ multiplex PCR; TCRdb's copy keeps in-frame clones and lacks some. The sample includes 90,000 to 120,000 clones, about 90% of them seen just once. The sequences come from CD4+ T cells from blood, collected before the transplant. The receptors stem from a human donor who received a combined kidney and bone marrow transplant.

The CDR3 DNA is TGTGCCAGCAGCACCACTAGCGGGAGGGCCTTATTAGAGACCCAGTACTTC. This codes for CASSTTSGRALLETQYF. The V and J genes are TRBV9 and TRBJ2-5, with 13 bases fitting TRBD2. In germline, CDR1 is SGDLS, CDR2 YYNGEE. V lost 4 bases to trimming and J lost 4 bases; unmatched junction nucleotides: 10. The CDR3 spans 17 residues.

The chain links TRBV28 to TRBJ1-4; no firm D call. This CDR3 is built from 15 residues. From germline, CDR1 is MDHEN and CDR2 SYDVKM. Trimming took 5 bases from V and 7 from J, leaving 17 bases between them. CDR3 in amino acids: CASSTPTNRGEKLFF. CDR3 sequence (DNA): TGTGCCAGCAGTACTCCGACCAACCGGGGTGAAAAACTGTTTTTT.